Sequencing of this T cell receptor beta chain was carried out in a study of early T cells in non-severe SARS-CoV-2 infection. Study overall: Bulk RNA isolated from unsorted whole blood underwent sequencing; chains were not paired.

This clonotype was found many times. No antigen is known for it. The V and J ends lost 4 bases and 9 bases respectively, with 15 bases between them. From germline, CDR1 is MDHEN and CDR2 SYDVKM. The CDR3 runs to 13 residues. Attachment of unique molecular identifiers to individual cDNA molecules was performed. Each CDR3 protein is one row after TCRdb ran MiXCR on the 5' RACE reads. The profile covers 30,000 to 40,000 distinct CDR3 sequences, with 7% to 7.5% appearing a single time and approximately 13% taken by the ten largest. Notes on the study in general: Anti-spike CD8 specificities were favored by VDJdb matching, whose results missed private and CD4 specificities.

The chain combines TRBV28 with TRBJ2-5; D is possibly TRBD2 (6 bases). The source of this sequence is an adult who was a healthcare worker with PCR-confirmed SARS-CoV-2 infection or an uninfected control (not recorded which). Here the sequenced sample was whole blood, taken at baseline. CDR3 DNA sequence: TGTGCCAGCAGTTGGGAGAATTCGGGGGCCCAGTACTTC. Translated: CASSWENSGAQYF.